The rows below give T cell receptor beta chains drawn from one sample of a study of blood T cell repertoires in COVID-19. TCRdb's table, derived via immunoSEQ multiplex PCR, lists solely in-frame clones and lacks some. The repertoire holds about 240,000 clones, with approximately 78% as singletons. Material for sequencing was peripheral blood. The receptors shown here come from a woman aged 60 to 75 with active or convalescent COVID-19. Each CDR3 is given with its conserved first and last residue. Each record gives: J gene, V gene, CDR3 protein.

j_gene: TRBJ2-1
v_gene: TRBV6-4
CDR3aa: CASSTGLALGNEQFF

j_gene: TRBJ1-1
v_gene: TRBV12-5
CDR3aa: CASGLEGHTNTEAFF

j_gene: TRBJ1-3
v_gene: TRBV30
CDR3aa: CAWSWSGSGNTIYF

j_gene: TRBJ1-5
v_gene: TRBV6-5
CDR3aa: CASSPDRAGNQPQHF

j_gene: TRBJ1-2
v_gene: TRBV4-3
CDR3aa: CASSQRTGGGGGYTF

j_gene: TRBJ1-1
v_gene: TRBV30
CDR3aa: CAWSPGKPEAFF

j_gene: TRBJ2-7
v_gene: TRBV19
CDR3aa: CASSNQLGQGYEQYF

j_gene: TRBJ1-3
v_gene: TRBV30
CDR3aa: CAWSYLVDSSGNTIYF

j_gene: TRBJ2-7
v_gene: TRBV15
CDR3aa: CATSRDLGTGSYEQYF

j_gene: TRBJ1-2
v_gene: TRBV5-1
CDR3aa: CASSSGEGSYGYTF

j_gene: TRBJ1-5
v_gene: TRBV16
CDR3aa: CASSQSVGRASNQPQHF

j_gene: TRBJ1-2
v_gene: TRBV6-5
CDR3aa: CASRGQGDGYTF

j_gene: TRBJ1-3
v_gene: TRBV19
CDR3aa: CASSRTGGLSGNTIYF

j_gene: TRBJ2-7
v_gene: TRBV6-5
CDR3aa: CASSYQPGTSYEQYF

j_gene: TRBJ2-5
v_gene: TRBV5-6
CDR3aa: CASSWATSGGAWETQYF

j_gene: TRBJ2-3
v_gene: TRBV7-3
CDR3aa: CASSLKMTGFTDTQYF

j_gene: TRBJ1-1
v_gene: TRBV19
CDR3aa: CASSLGRGEAFF

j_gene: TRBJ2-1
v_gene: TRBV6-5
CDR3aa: CASGYRGSYNEQFF

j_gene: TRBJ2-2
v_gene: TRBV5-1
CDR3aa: CASSSYEGTVNTGELFF

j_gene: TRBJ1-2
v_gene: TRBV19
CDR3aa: CASRQGDYGYTF

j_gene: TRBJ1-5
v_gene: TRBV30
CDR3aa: CAWSRGDNQPQHF

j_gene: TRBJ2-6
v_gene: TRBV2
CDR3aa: CASSSRGSGANVLTF

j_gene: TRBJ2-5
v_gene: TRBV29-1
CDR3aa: CSGQGLAEGTQYF

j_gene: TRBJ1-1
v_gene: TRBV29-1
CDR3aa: CSGDINTEAFF

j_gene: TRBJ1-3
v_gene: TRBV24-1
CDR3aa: CATSDSERDRGGSGSGNTIYF

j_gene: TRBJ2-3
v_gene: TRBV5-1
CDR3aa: CASSLPAGGTDTQYF

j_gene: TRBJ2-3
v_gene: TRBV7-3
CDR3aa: CASSLIGGQGSDTQYF

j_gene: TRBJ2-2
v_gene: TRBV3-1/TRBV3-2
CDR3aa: CASSRRSGNTGELFF